This entry describes one TCR beta chain. These data belong to a study of blood T cell repertoires in COVID-19. Method: immunoSEQ multiplex PCR; TCRdb's copy keeps in-frame clones and lacks some. The table includes almost 250,000 clones, 86% detected once. Enrollment of patients from Seattle took place during active infection, with longitudinal follow-up. J gave up 13 bases and V 6 bases, and 8 bases lay outside the gene matches. Germline V gene lookup returns CDR1 MNHEY and CDR2 SVGAGI. CDR3 length: 13 amino acids. The V call is TRBV6-5, the J call TRBJ1-6; TRBD1 aligns across 8 bases. The specimen was peripheral blood. This TCR derives from a woman at least 80 years old with COVID-19, enrolled during active disease. CDR3 nucleotide sequence: TGTGCCAGCAGGCCGGACAGGGATCGGCCCCTCCACTTT. Encoded protein: CASRPDRDRPLHF.